Detailed here is one T cell receptor (beta chain). This entry belongs to a study of blood T cell repertoires in COVID-19. Study-wide background: T cells, B-cell-depleted T cells, or PBMCs supplied cDNA or gDNA.

As originally analysed: It was from reference gene primer amplification that nucleated cell counts were estimated. Produced via immunoSEQ multiplex PCR; TCRdb's table is partial and in-frame only. V, J and clone size reflect that table, while D and trimming were determined from the DNA. Of 70,000 or so clones listed, roughly 80% are singletons. During active infection, Seattle patients enrolled and were then monitored through disease. Germline V lookup: CDR1 LNHDA, CDR2 SQIVND (reference sequence). The CDR3 covers 14 residues. With 5 bases clipped from V and 9 bases from J, the junction kept 5 bases outside the gene matches.

The chain couples TRBV19 to TRBJ1-6, with TRBD1 matching over 9 bases. The origin of this receptor is a man in his 60s with COVID-19, enrolled during active disease. The sample was peripheral blood. DNA of the CDR3: TGTGCCAGTAGTGCCGGACAGGGGTTTTCACCCCTCCACTTT. Protein product: CASSAGQGFSPLHF. The full variable domain, in which reference TRBV19 and TRBJ1-6 provide the parts outside the CDR3, is DGGITQSPKYLFRKEGQNVTLSCEQNLNHDAMYWYRQDPGQGLRLIYYSQIVNDFQKGDIAEGYSVSREKKESFPLTVTSAQKNPTAFYLCASSAGQGFSPLHFGNGTRLTVT.